This TCR beta chain is drawn from a study of CD8 T cells in Susac syndrome. Reverse transcription of roughly 0.45 to 1 ug RNA was performed with random hexamers. TCRdb re-called the immunoSEQ multiplex PCR reads through MiXCR, storing one row per CDR3 protein. The sample carries approximately 120,000 distinct CDR3 sequences, 90% to 95% recorded once. Unmatched junction bases numbered 5, after V lost 7 bases and J lost 5 bases. Germline V lookup: CDR1 MNHEY, CDR2 SVGEGT. This CDR3 contains 13 residues. The rearrangement joins TRBV6-2 or TRBV6-3 to TRBJ1-5, with 7 nucleotides matching TRBD1. Sample: CD4+ T cells from PBMCs. The TCR originated in a human donor in good health. The CDR3 DNA reads TGTGCCAGCAAAGACAGGGTCGATCAGCCCCAGCATTTT. This codes for CASKDRVDQPQHF.